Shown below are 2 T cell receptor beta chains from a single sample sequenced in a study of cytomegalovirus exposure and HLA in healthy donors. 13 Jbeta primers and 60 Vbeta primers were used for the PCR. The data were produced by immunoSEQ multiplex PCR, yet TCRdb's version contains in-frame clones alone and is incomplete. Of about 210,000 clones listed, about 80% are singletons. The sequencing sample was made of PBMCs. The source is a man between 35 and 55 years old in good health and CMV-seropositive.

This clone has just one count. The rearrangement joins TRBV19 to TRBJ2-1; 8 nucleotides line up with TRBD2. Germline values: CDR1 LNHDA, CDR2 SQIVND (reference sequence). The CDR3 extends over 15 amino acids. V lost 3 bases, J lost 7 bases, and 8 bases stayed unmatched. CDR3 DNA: TGTGCCAGTAGTATGGTAGCAGTAGCGGGAAATGAGCAGTTCTTC. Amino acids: CASSMVAVAGNEQFF.

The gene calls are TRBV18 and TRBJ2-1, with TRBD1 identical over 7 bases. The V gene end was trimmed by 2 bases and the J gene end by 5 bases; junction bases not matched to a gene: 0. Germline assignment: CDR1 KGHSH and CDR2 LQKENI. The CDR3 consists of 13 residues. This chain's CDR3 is CASSPGQDNEQFF. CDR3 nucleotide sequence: TGTGCCAGCTCACCAGGACAGGACAATGAGCAGTTCTTC.